This entry features one T cell receptor beta chain sequence. This table comes from immunoSEQ multiplex PCR, and its TCRdb copy is limited to in-frame clones, with some not included. The sample has 200,000 to 250,000 clones; 86% are singletons. The sample belongs to a study of blood T cell repertoires in COVID-19. Germline loops: CDR1 SGHDT, CDR2 YYEEEE. Trimming cost V 3 bases and J 7 bases; bases outside gene matches: 12. The CDR3 runs to 15 residues. What was sequenced was peripheral blood. The TCR was taken from a woman aged 50 to 65 with COVID-19, enrolled during active disease. The chain carries TRBV5-6 and TRBJ1-2, with 7 bases fitting TRBD1. The CDR3 nucleotides are TGTGCCAGCAGCTCCCCCCAGACAGGGACCGGTGGCTACACCTTC. This gives the protein CASSSPQTGTGGYTF.